This TCR beta chain was recovered during a study of blood T cell repertoires in COVID-19. Looking at the study overall: The cDNA or gDNA used as material had been derived from T cells, B-cell-depleted T cells, or PBMCs.

Per the study methods: Estimated nucleated cell counts came from reference gene primer amplification. The data were produced by immunoSEQ multiplex PCR, yet TCRdb's version contains in-frame clones alone and is incomplete. V and J calls and clone size are copied from that table; D and trimming were computed from the DNA. The sample has approximately 500,000 clones; roughly 85% are singletons. The CDR3 extends over 18 amino acids. V trimming: 5 bases; J trimming: 5 bases; junction bases outside the gene matches: 9. CDR1 and CDR2 (germline): SEHNR, FQNEAQ (reference sequence). The sequence was obtained from a human donor in a cohort sampled during active COVID-19. Specimen: peripheral blood. V is TRBV7-9 and J is TRBJ2-2; 15 bases line up with TRBD2. For the CDR3, the DNA is TGTGCCAGCAGCCCTAGGACTAGCGGGAGGGCTGGAACCGGGGAGCTGTTTTTT. Translated: CASSPRTSGRAGTGELFF.